A selection of T cell receptor beta chains follows, all from one sample in a study of blood T cells in healthy people across ages. TCRdb passed the 5' RACE reads through MiXCR, listing each CDR3 protein once. The sample holds about 1.4 million distinct CDR3 sequences, approximately 59% seen once. Material for sequencing was blood. These receptors came from a man aged 18 to 29 in good health. CDR3s include the opening cysteine and the closing phenylalanine or tryptophan. A D gene is named only where the DNA matches it firmly. Where a row states a size, it is once, few, many or the class of an expanded clone; other rows omit it.

clone_size: NA
v_call: TRBV18
j_call: TRBJ1-6
d_call: NA
cdr3_aa: CASSLGRENSPLHF
cdr3_nt: TGTGCCAGCTCTCTCGGACGGGAAAATTCACCCCTCCACTTT

clone_size: few
v_call: TRBV24-1
j_call: TRBJ2-5
d_call: NA
cdr3_aa: CVTLGGCPSENRETQYF
cdr3_nt: TGTGTTACGCTGGGAGGCTGCCCCTCGGAAAATAGAGAGACCCAGTACTTC

clone_size: few
v_call: TRBV6-2/TRBV6-3
j_call: TRBJ2-1
d_call: NA
cdr3_aa: CASSLQGAQSENEQFF
cdr3_nt: TGTGCCAGCAGCCTCCAGGGTGCACAATCTGAGAATGAGCAGTTCTTC

clone_size: NA
v_call: TRBV5-1
j_call: TRBJ2-4
d_call: NA
cdr3_aa: CASSLEQPAVGVYF
cdr3_nt: TGCGCCAGCAGCTTGGAACAGCCGGCGGTCGGGGTGTACTTC

clone_size: NA
v_call: TRBV20-1
j_call: TRBJ2-4
d_call: NA
cdr3_aa: CSARGGPGSWENIQYF
cdr3_nt: TGCAGTGCTAGAGGGGGTCCAGGGTCTTGGGAAAACATTCAGTACTTC

clone_size: NA
v_call: TRBV11-2
j_call: TRBJ2-3
d_call: TRBD2
cdr3_aa: CASSLLGLADTDTQYF
cdr3_nt: TGTGCCAGCAGCTTACTGGGACTAGCGGACACAGATACGCAGTATTTT

clone_size: few
v_call: TRBV12-3/TRBV12-4
j_call: TRBJ2-7
d_call: TRBD2
cdr3_aa: CASSKAGGPHEQYF
cdr3_nt: TGTGCCAGCAGTAAAGCGGGAGGGCCCCACGAGCAGTACTTC

clone_size: NA
v_call: TRBV9
j_call: TRBJ2-1
d_call: NA
cdr3_aa: CASSGFFNEQFF
cdr3_nt: TGTGCCAGCAGCGGGTTTTTCAATGAGCAGTTCTTC

clone_size: NA
v_call: TRBV4-2
j_call: TRBJ2-5
d_call: NA
cdr3_aa: CASSQAGPNQETQYF
cdr3_nt: TGTGCCAGCAGCCAAGCGGGGCCCAACCAAGAGACCCAGTACTTC

clone_size: few
v_call: TRBV29-1
j_call: TRBJ2-3
d_call: TRBD2
cdr3_aa: CSVEVFAGGASDTQYF
cdr3_nt: TGCAGCGTTGAAGTCTTCGCCGGGGGGGCATCAGATACGCAGTATTTT

clone_size: NA
v_call: TRBV10-3
j_call: TRBJ2-3
d_call: NA
cdr3_aa: CAISVQGTTDTQYF
cdr3_nt: TGTGCCATCAGCGTCCAGGGGACCACAGATACGCAGTATTTT

clone_size: NA
v_call: TRBV10-3
j_call: TRBJ2-5
d_call: TRBD1
cdr3_aa: CAMGRGQQETQYF
cdr3_nt: TGTGCCATGGGCCGGGGACAGCAAGAGACCCAGTACTTC

clone_size: few
v_call: TRBV6-5
j_call: TRBJ2-1
d_call: NA
cdr3_aa: CASSYVYRRDPYNEQFF
cdr3_nt: TGTGCCAGCAGTTACGTTTATAGGCGGGACCCCTACAATGAGCAGTTCTTC

clone_size: few
v_call: TRBV12-5
j_call: TRBJ2-4
d_call: NA
cdr3_aa: CASADTGLHKKNIQYF
cdr3_nt: TGTGCTAGTGCCGACACAGGGCTCCATAAAAAAAACATTCAGTACTTC

clone_size: few
v_call: TRBV29-1
j_call: TRBJ2-5
d_call: TRBD1
cdr3_aa: CSVPMGQGGKTQYF
cdr3_nt: TGCAGCGTTCCCATGGGACAGGGGGGAAAGACCCAGTACTTC

clone_size: NA
v_call: TRBV7-9
j_call: TRBJ2-1
d_call: NA
cdr3_aa: CASSSPTGYNEQFF
cdr3_nt: TGTGCCAGCAGCTCACCCACTGGCTACAATGAGCAGTTCTTC

clone_size: NA
v_call: TRBV4-3
j_call: TRBJ2-7
d_call: NA
cdr3_aa: CASSQGKVGYEQYF
cdr3_nt: TGCGCCAGCAGCCAAGGTAAAGTTGGATACGAGCAGTACTTC

clone_size: NA
v_call: TRBV12-3/TRBV12-4
j_call: TRBJ2-3
d_call: NA
cdr3_aa: CASRTLGSIMDTQYF
cdr3_nt: TGTGCCAGCAGGACCTTAGGATCTATAATGGATACGCAGTATTTT

clone_size: NA
v_call: TRBV14
j_call: TRBJ1-5
d_call: NA
cdr3_aa: CASSQAGVNQPQHF
cdr3_nt: TGTGCCAGCAGCCAGGCGGGGGTCAATCAGCCCCAGCATTTT

clone_size: NA
v_call: TRBV21-1
j_call: TRBJ2-3
d_call: NA
cdr3_aa: CASSKALDEGTDTQYF
cdr3_nt: TGTGCCAGCAGCAAAGCGCTAGACGAGGGAACAGATACGCAGTATTTT

clone_size: NA
v_call: TRBV6-2/TRBV6-3
j_call: TRBJ2-5
d_call: NA
cdr3_aa: CASSYGPGVRETQYF
cdr3_nt: TGTGCCAGCAGTTACGGGCCAGGGGTGAGAGAGACCCAGTACTTC

clone_size: NA
v_call: TRBV6-5
j_call: TRBJ2-7
d_call: NA
cdr3_aa: CASSYSDRRHEQYF
cdr3_nt: TGTGCCAGCAGTTACTCAGATCGTCGGCACGAGCAGTACTTC

clone_size: NA
v_call: TRBV29-1
j_call: TRBJ2-5
d_call: NA
cdr3_aa: CSVGDRSQETQYF
cdr3_nt: TGCAGCGTCGGCGACAGGAGTCAAGAGACCCAGTACTTC

clone_size: NA
v_call: TRBV6-2/TRBV6-3
j_call: TRBJ2-7
d_call: NA
cdr3_aa: CASKLQPGLLYEQYF
cdr3_nt: TGTGCCAGCAAGCTCCAACCGGGACTCCTCTACGAGCAGTACTTC

clone_size: NA
v_call: TRBV12-3/TRBV12-4
j_call: TRBJ2-5
d_call: TRBD2
cdr3_aa: CASSFGRAGVETQYF
cdr3_nt: TGTGCCAGCAGTTTCGGCCGAGCGGGAGTGGAGACCCAGTACTTC

clone_size: once
v_call: TRBV7-2
j_call: TRBJ2-7
d_call: NA
cdr3_aa: CASSEGLGKSYEQYF
cdr3_nt: TGTGCCAGCAGCGAGGGCCTTGGTAAATCCTACGAGCAGTACTTC

clone_size: few
v_call: TRBV20-1
j_call: TRBJ2-7
d_call: NA
cdr3_aa: CSATKGLAGNEQYF
cdr3_nt: TGCAGTGCAACGAAGGGTCTCGCTGGTAACGAGCAGTACTTC

clone_size: NA
v_call: TRBV5-5
j_call: TRBJ2-5
d_call: NA
cdr3_aa: CASTPGVTGRRETQYF
cdr3_nt: TGTGCCAGCACCCCGGGTGTGACAGGGAGGAGGGAGACCCAGTACTTC

clone_size: NA
v_call: TRBV29-1
j_call: TRBJ2-3
d_call: NA
cdr3_aa: CSVAHALQDTQYF
cdr3_nt: TGCAGCGTTGCACACGCTCTTCAGGATACGCAGTATTTT

clone_size: once
v_call: TRBV29-1
j_call: TRBJ2-1
d_call: NA
cdr3_aa: CSVEDLGPRGNEQFF
cdr3_nt: TGCAGCGTTGAAGATCTGGGACCCCGGGGGAATGAGCAGTTCTTC

clone_size: NA
v_call: TRBV27
j_call: TRBJ2-1
d_call: NA
cdr3_aa: CASSAPGRGRPNEQFF
cdr3_nt: TGTGCCAGCAGTGCCCCGGGCAGGGGAAGGCCCAATGAGCAGTTCTTC

clone_size: NA
v_call: TRBV4-2
j_call: TRBJ1-1
d_call: TRBD1
cdr3_aa: CASSPRDSLNTEAFF
cdr3_nt: TGTGCCAGCAGCCCGCGGGACAGCTTAAACACTGAAGCTTTCTTT

clone_size: NA
v_call: TRBV6-4
j_call: TRBJ2-5
d_call: NA
cdr3_aa: CASSDGDLNEQYF
cdr3_nt: TGTGCCAGCAGTGACGGAGATCTCAATGAGCAGTACTTC

clone_size: NA
v_call: TRBV7-9
j_call: TRBJ1-2
d_call: NA
cdr3_aa: CASSFGEVSYGYTF
cdr3_nt: TGTGCCAGCAGCTTCGGGGAGGTTAGCTATGGCTACACCTTC

clone_size: NA
v_call: TRBV5-1
j_call: TRBJ2-7
d_call: NA
cdr3_aa: CASSLGEVVIGYEQYF
cdr3_nt: TGCGCCAGCAGCTTGGGTGAGGTGGTTATTGGATACGAGCAGTACTTC

clone_size: NA
v_call: TRBV2
j_call: TRBJ2-7
d_call: TRBD1
cdr3_aa: CASPGQGDDEQYF
cdr3_nt: TGTGCCAGCCCCGGACAGGGTGACGACGAGCAGTACTTC

clone_size: NA
v_call: TRBV27
j_call: TRBJ2-1
d_call: TRBD2
cdr3_aa: CASSLSAGGSNEQFF
cdr3_nt: TGTGCCAGCAGTTTATCCGCGGGAGGTAGCAATGAGCAGTTCTTC

clone_size: NA
v_call: TRBV2
j_call: TRBJ2-5
d_call: NA
cdr3_aa: CASSPRQIQKETQYF
cdr3_nt: TGTGCCAGCAGTCCCCGACAGATCCAAAAAGAGACCCAGTACTTC

clone_size: NA
v_call: TRBV11-2
j_call: TRBJ2-3
d_call: TRBD2
cdr3_aa: CASSLGAGTSKDTQYF
cdr3_nt: TGTGCCAGCAGCTTAGGGGCCGGGACTAGCAAAGATACGCAGTATTTT

clone_size: few
v_call: TRBV25-1
j_call: TRBJ1-6
d_call: NA
cdr3_aa: CASSDVGAGKTSPLHF
cdr3_nt: TGTGCCAGCAGTGACGTTGGGGCAGGGAAGACCTCACCCCTCCACTTT

clone_size: few
v_call: TRBV27
j_call: TRBJ2-6
d_call: NA
cdr3_aa: CASSIQGSSGANVLTF
cdr3_nt: TGTGCCAGCAGCATTCAGGGAAGCTCTGGGGCCAACGTCCTGACTTTC

clone_size: NA
v_call: TRBV27
j_call: TRBJ1-5
d_call: NA
cdr3_aa: CASSQTTRAFPQHF
cdr3_nt: TGTGCCAGCAGTCAAACAACCCGGGCTTTTCCCCAGCATTTT

clone_size: few
v_call: TRBV27
j_call: TRBJ2-3
d_call: NA
cdr3_aa: CASSLSGLYTQYF
cdr3_nt: TGTGCCAGCAGTTTATCGGGGTTATATACGCAGTATTTT

clone_size: NA
v_call: TRBV10-2
j_call: TRBJ2-7
d_call: NA
cdr3_aa: CASSESRTGYEQYF
cdr3_nt: TGCGCCAGCAGTGAGTCACGGACTGGTTACGAGCAGTACTTC

clone_size: few
v_call: TRBV10-3
j_call: TRBJ2-3
d_call: NA
cdr3_aa: CAISGYTGTTPDTQYF
cdr3_nt: TGTGCCATCAGTGGATACACCGGGACCACACCAGATACGCAGTATTTT

clone_size: few
v_call: TRBV27
j_call: TRBJ1-4
d_call: NA
cdr3_aa: CASSSSDVGNEKLFF
cdr3_nt: TGTGCCAGCAGTTCCTCGGACGTAGGAAATGAAAAACTGTTTTTT

clone_size: NA
v_call: TRBV7-9
j_call: TRBJ2-5
d_call: TRBD2
cdr3_aa: CASTLGTSGQETQYF
cdr3_nt: TGTGCCAGCACACTCGGGACTAGCGGTCAAGAGACCCAGTACTTC

clone_size: NA
v_call: TRBV12-3/TRBV12-4
j_call: TRBJ2-7
d_call: NA
cdr3_aa: CASRLPRGRDEQYF
cdr3_nt: TGTGCCAGCAGGTTACCCAGGGGAAGAGACGAGCAGTACTTC

clone_size: NA
v_call: TRBV4-2
j_call: TRBJ1-2
d_call: TRBD1
cdr3_aa: CASSQAPRDRVDGYTF
cdr3_nt: TGTGCCAGCAGCCAAGCCCCCCGTGACAGGGTGGATGGCTACACCTTC

clone_size: NA
v_call: TRBV20-1
j_call: TRBJ1-2
d_call: NA
cdr3_aa: CSPDSDNYGYTF
cdr3_nt: TGCAGTCCTGACAGCGATAACTATGGCTACACCTTC

clone_size: few
v_call: TRBV29-1
j_call: TRBJ1-2
d_call: TRBD1
cdr3_aa: CSVVGTGSNYGYTF
cdr3_nt: TGCAGCGTTGTGGGGACAGGGTCTAACTATGGCTACACCTTC

clone_size: NA
v_call: TRBV7-3
j_call: TRBJ2-7
d_call: TRBD2
cdr3_aa: CASSLEIAGRNEQYF
cdr3_nt: TGTGCCAGCAGCTTAGAAATAGCGGGACGGAACGAGCAGTACTTC

clone_size: NA
v_call: TRBV7-2
j_call: TRBJ2-7
d_call: TRBD1
cdr3_aa: CASSHRTGAGYEQYF
cdr3_nt: TGTGCCAGCAGTCACCGGACAGGGGCCGGCTACGAGCAGTACTTC